This T cell receptor beta chain stems from a study of response to subunit inactivated influenza vaccine. Study-level results: It was the authors' suggestion that each seasonal influenza vaccination recruits few new T cells.

One entry per CDR3 protein results from TCRdb running MiXCR on the RT-PCR reads. The sample consists of roughly 760,000 distinct CDR3 sequences, 21% of them appearing once. A word on this clonotype: The antigen is undetermined.

Germline-derived CDR1 and CDR2 are MNHEY and SVGAGI. This CDR3 contains 13 residues. Trimming left V 2 bases short and J 1 base short, with 3 bases between. Source: PBMCs from blood, taken more than 4 days after vaccination. The rearrangement joins TRBV6-5 to TRBJ1-3; D unclear. This receptor was identified in a man between 50 and 59 years old who received an inactivated influenza vaccine. CDR3 amino acids: CASSYESGNTIYF. The CDR3 nucleotides are TGTGCCAGCAGTTACGAGTCTGGAAACACCATATATTTT.